Listed below are T cell receptor beta chains from one sample, sequenced in a study of T cell changes during pregnancy in multiple sclerosis. Clones were read by immunoSEQ multiplex PCR, and TCRdb kept only the in-frame ones, dropping some. The sample has 93,000 or so clones, around 93% seen once. The input for sequencing was peripheral blood, taken before pregnancy. The receptor source for this set is a female donor with multiple sclerosis, enrolled in a pregnancy study. CDR3s include the opening cysteine and the closing phenylalanine or tryptophan. Each record gives: clone size, J gene, V gene, D gene, CDR3 protein, CDR3 DNA. A D gene is named only where the DNA matches it firmly. Clone size, where shown, is once, few, many, or a class for clones that have expanded.

clone size: -
J gene: TRBJ2-7
V gene: TRBV6-5
D gene: TRBD1
CDR3 protein: CASSSDRAPDEQYF
CDR3 DNA: TGTGCCAGCAGTTCCGACAGGGCCCCAGACGAGCAGTACTTC

clone size: few
J gene: TRBJ1-2
V gene: TRBV6-1
D gene: -
CDR3 protein: CASAQNYGYTF
CDR3 DNA: TGTGCCAGCGCCCAGAATTATGGCTACACCTTC

clone size: once
J gene: TRBJ1-1
V gene: TRBV19
D gene: -
CDR3 protein: CASSLARSVPAFF
CDR3 DNA: TGTGCCAGTAGTCTTGCTCGCTCAGTGCCAGCTTTCTTT

clone size: -
J gene: TRBJ2-7
V gene: TRBV10-3
D gene: TRBD1
CDR3 protein: CAISDNTGTGPNEQYF
CDR3 DNA: TGTGCCATCAGTGATAACACCGGGACAGGGCCCAACGAGCAGTACTTC

clone size: -
J gene: TRBJ1-1
V gene: TRBV4-3
D gene: TRBD1
CDR3 protein: CASSQDSRQGFNTEAFF
CDR3 DNA: TGCGCCAGCAGCCAAGATAGCAGACAGGGTTTTAACACTGAAGCTTTCTTT

clone size: once
J gene: TRBJ2-5
V gene: TRBV18
D gene: TRBD2
CDR3 protein: CASSSSGGAKTQYF
CDR3 DNA: TGTGCCAGCTCATCAAGCGGGGGGGCGAAGACCCAGTACTTC

clone size: -
J gene: TRBJ1-5
V gene: TRBV18
D gene: TRBD1
CDR3 protein: CASSPDRGFSNQPQHF
CDR3 DNA: TGTGCCAGCTCACCGGACAGGGGCTTTAGCAATCAGCCCCAGCATTTT

clone size: -
J gene: TRBJ2-1
V gene: TRBV27
D gene: -
CDR3 protein: CASSLSSGIPYNEQFF
CDR3 DNA: TGTGCCAGCAGTTTATCATCCGGGATCCCCTACAATGAGCAGTTCTTC

clone size: -
J gene: TRBJ2-2
V gene: TRBV9
D gene: -
CDR3 protein: CASSVPRQGLDTGELFF
CDR3 DNA: TGTGCCAGCAGCGTCCCGCGGCAGGGCCTGGACACCGGGGAGCTGTTTTTT

clone size: -
J gene: TRBJ2-6
V gene: TRBV18
D gene: TRBD2
CDR3 protein: CASSHGGAGANVLTF
CDR3 DNA: TGTGCCAGCTCCCACGGGGGGGCTGGGGCCAACGTCCTGACTTTC

clone size: -
J gene: TRBJ2-3
V gene: TRBV4-2
D gene: -
CDR3 protein: CASSQRSVQVEADTQYF
CDR3 DNA: TGTGCCAGCAGCCAAAGATCGGTGCAGGTGGAAGCAGATACGCAGTATTTT

clone size: -
J gene: TRBJ2-1
V gene: TRBV28
D gene: TRBD2
CDR3 protein: CASSLGLTGGPGNEQFF
CDR3 DNA: TGTGCCAGCAGTTTAGGGTTAACGGGAGGGCCGGGAAATGAGCAGTTCTTC

clone size: -
J gene: TRBJ1-2
V gene: TRBV25-1
D gene: TRBD1
CDR3 protein: CASSEFRRGWGQGDGYTF
CDR3 DNA: TGTGCCAGCAGTGAATTCCGGAGAGGATGGGGACAGGGTGATGGCTACACCTTC